The entry that follows covers one T cell receptor (beta chain) sequence. Its antigen is unknown. These data come from a study of cytomegalovirus exposure and HLA in healthy donors. Study findings and constraints: The classifier reportedly diagnosed cytomegalovirus status with high specificity and sensitivity.

Germline loops: CDR1 MDHEN, CDR2 SYDVKM. The CDR3 has 14 amino acids. Trimming removed 9 bases from V and 5 bases from J; junction bases left unmatched: 9. Profiled with immunoSEQ multiplex PCR; TCRdb holds only in-frame clones, not every one. The sample consists of some 260,000 clones, less than 95% of them appearing once. It was the approximately 130-subject validation cohort, separate from the roughly 700-subject first cohort, to which the donors belonged. The source is a woman under 40 in good health and CMV-seronegative. What was sequenced was PBMCs. The chain combines TRBV28 with TRBJ2-7; 11 positions agree with TRBD1. The CDR3 DNA reads as TGTGCCAGTTCGGGGACAGGGGGGTCCAACGAGCAGTACTTC. This gives the protein CASSGTGGSNEQYF.